These 9 T cell receptor beta chains came from one sample sequenced in a study of cytomegalovirus exposure and HLA in healthy donors (dated by TCRdb to between 2016 and 2019). The library was built by means of the immunoSEQ multiplex PCR assay. For the multiplex PCR, a mixture combining 60 forward primers for TCR Vbeta segments and 13 reverse primers for TCR Jbeta segments was used. The table comes from immuneACCESS by way of TCRdb, which keeps in-frame sequences with V and J called. Part of the clones is missing from these tables; in studies checked, under half for an unresolved V gene and the rest for unknown reasons. The sample table lists under 200,000 clones, approximately 67% of them with a count of one. The ten largest clones represent over 2.5% of the sample. The sequenced material came from PBMCs. Receptors originate from a man aged 40-49 years in good health and CMV-seronegative.

This clone has ten or more counts. V usage is TRBV11-2 and J usage is TRBJ2-7; 11 bases fit TRBD1. Trimming took 11 bases from V and 5 from J; bases not matched to a gene: 5. The length of the CDR3 is 12 residues. The germline gives CDR1 SGHAT, CDR2 FQNNGV. The CDR3 bases are TGTGCCGGCGGGACAGGGGGTCACGAGCAGTACTTC. It specifies CAGGTGGHEQYF.

J is TRBJ1-2 and V is TRBV6-6; 9 bases align to TRBD1. The CDR3 runs 15 residues. V dropped 0 bases and J dropped 6; count of bases not matched to a gene: 5. CDR1 and CDR2 (germline): MNHNY, SVGAGI (reference sequence). CDR3 protein: CASSYSSTGGDGYTF. The CDR3 bases are TGTGCCAGCAGTTACTCGTCCACAGGGGGCGATGGCTACACCTTC.

This clone came up a few times. V and J are TRBV7-2 and TRBJ2-4; 8 bases agree with TRBD1. In germline, CDR1 is SGHTA, CDR2 FQGNSA. Germline trimming cut 4 bases from V and 7 bases from J; bases unmatched to any gene: 9. The CDR3 loop spans 15 amino acids. The CDR3 sequence is CASSSIPDRANIQYF. Written as DNA, the CDR3 is TGTGCCAGCAGCTCGATCCCGGACAGGGCGAACATTCAGTACTTC.

V and J are TRBV5-8 and TRBJ2-2; 7 nucleotides agree with TRBD2. The CDR3 contains 16 residues. V was clipped by 3 bases and J by 3 bases; unmatched bases: 8. Germline V gene sequence: CDR1 SGHTS, CDR2 YDEGEE. In DNA, the CDR3 is TGTGCCAGCAGCTCCGTCACAGCGGGGTACACCGGGGAGCTGTTTTTT. Its protein product is CASSSVTAGYTGELFF.

This clone was recorded a few times. V is TRBV5-1 and J is TRBJ2-4, with a tentative D call TRBD2 (6 bases). The CDR3 contains 14 residues. CDR1 SGHRS and CDR2 YFSETQ come from the germline V gene. Trimming removed 5 bases from V and 1 base from J, with 10 bases in between. CDR3 region: CASSFGGAKNIQYF. Here the CDR3 DNA reads TGCGCCAGCAGTTTTGGAGGGGCCAAAAACATTCAGTACTTC.

This chain connects TRBV12-5 to TRBJ2-3, with 9 positions matching TRBD2. The trim removed 6 bases at V and 6 bases at J, leaving 7 bases unmatched. Germline lookup yields CDR1 LGHNT and CDR2 FRNRAP. The CDR3 is 14 residues long. The CDR3 nucleotides read TGTGCTAGTGGGACTGGCGGGAGGGAGGATACGCAGTATTTT. Its translation: CASGTGGREDTQYF.

The chain couples TRBV6-1 to TRBJ1-2; 7 bases map to TRBD1. This CDR3 contains 14 residues. Looked up from germline, CDR1 is MNHNS and CDR2 is SASEGT. V lost 5 bases to trimming and J lost 6 bases; unmatched junction nucleotides: 9. Here the CDR3 reads CASSNTGTANGYTF. CDR3 DNA sequence: TGTGCCAGCAGTAACACCGGGACAGCTAATGGCTACACCTTC.

The chain carries TRBV19 and TRBJ2-2, with TRBD1 matching over 9 bases. CDR1 and CDR2 (germline): LNHDA, SQIVND (reference sequence). CDR3 length equals 15 residues. V lost 7 bases to trimming and J lost 4 bases; unmatched junction nucleotides: 7. The chain's CDR3 is CASKGQGSGTGELFF. Here the CDR3 DNA reads TGTGCCAGTAAAGGACAGGGGAGCGGCACCGGGGAGCTGTTTTTT.

This clone was detected a few times. J is TRBJ2-3 and V is TRBV19, with 8 bases fitting TRBD2. CDR3 length: 16 amino acids. Losses at the gene ends were 5 bases for V and 1 base for J; bases not matched to a gene: 8. In germline, CDR1 is LNHDA, CDR2 SQIVND (reference sequence). This chain's CDR3 is CASSPTLSGGTDTQYF. For the CDR3, the DNA is TGTGCCAGTAGTCCCACTCTTAGCGGGGGCACAGATACGCAGTATTTT.